This is a list of T cell receptor beta chains from one sample in a study of response to subunit inactivated influenza vaccine. TCRdb reprocessed the RT-PCR reads via MiXCR and lists one record per CDR3 protein. Here the sample spans roughly 790,000 distinct CDR3 sequences, 21% being singletons. The specimen was PBMCs from blood, collected 4 to 6 days after vaccination. The receptors were gathered from a man between 50 and 59 years old who received an inactivated influenza vaccine. CDR3s include the opening cysteine and the closing phenylalanine or tryptophan. A D gene is named only where the DNA matches it firmly. Some rows mark clone size as missing; the rest say once, few, many or name a class of expanded clone.

clone_size	v_call	d_call	j_call	cdr3_nt	cdr3_aa
few	TRBV5-1	-	TRBJ2-2	TGCGCCAGCAGACCATCCACCGGGCTGAACACCGGGGAGCTGTTTTTT	CASRPSTGLNTGELFF
once	TRBV27	-	TRBJ2-3	TGTGCCAGCAGTCCGGAGACCCGTGGTACGCAGTATTTT	CASSPETRGTQYF
-	TRBV6-1	-	TRBJ2-7	TGTGCCAGCAGTGAAGCGAGACGGATATGGGACCCTAATCTCTTC	CASSEARRIWDPNLF
-	TRBV7-3	TRBD1	TRBJ1-6	TGTGCCAGCAGCATAACAGGGGGTTCACCCCTCCACTTT	CASSITGGSPLHF
few	TRBV4-3	-	TRBJ2-7	TGCGCCAGCAGCCAACGGTTTGTGGGAGGTACAACCTACGAGCAGTACTTC	CASSQRFVGGTTYEQYF
few	TRBV11-2	TRBD2	TRBJ2-5	TGTGCCAGCAGCTTAGTTTCGTCTAGCGGGAGTTTTAGCGGGACCCAGTACTTC	CASSLVSSSGSFSGTQYF
-	TRBV6-2/TRBV6-3	-	TRBJ2-3	TGTGCCAGCAACGACGGACCCTGGGGTACGCAGTATTTT	CASNDGPWGTQYF
many	TRBV6-4	-	TRBJ2-2	TGTGCCAGCAGTTGGACGTCGAACACCGGGGAGCTGTTTTTT	CASSWTSNTGELFF
few	TRBV19	-	TRBJ2-6	TGTGCCAGTAGTTCCCTCCGGGACCGATACTCTGGGGCCAACGTCCTGACTTTC	CASSSLRDRYSGANVLTF
few	TRBV7-2	TRBD2	TRBJ2-1	TGTGCCAGCAGCTCAGGACTAGCTCTCAATGAGCAGTTCTTC	CASSSGLALNEQFF
-	TRBV7-6	TRBD2	TRBJ2-1	TGTGCCAGCAGCTCAACTAGCGGGTCTTGGAATGAGCAGTTCTTC	CASSSTSGSWNEQFF
-	TRBV5-1	-	TRBJ2-1	TGCGCCAGCAGCTTGGCCGGGTCTGACATCGACAATGAGCAGTTCTTC	CASSLAGSDIDNEQFF
-	TRBV20-1	-	TRBJ2-7	TGCAGTGCTAGCGATAAGTCGGACTACGAGCAGTACTTC	CSASDKSDYEQYF
many	TRBV12-3/TRBV12-4	-	TRBJ2-5	TGTGCCAGCAGTTTTCAACGGCCGGGGGCCCAGTACTTC	CASSFQRPGAQYF
-	TRBV20-1	-	TRBJ1-1	TGCAGTGCTAGAGATTTTCAGGGGCCGACAAAAGCTTTCTTT	CSARDFQGPTKAFF
few	TRBV7-9	-	TRBJ1-2	TGTGCCAGCAGCTTAGGGGCAGGGAACTATGGCTACACCTTC	CASSLGAGNYGYTF
-	TRBV27	TRBD1	TRBJ2-4	TGTGCCAGCAGTTTCACAGGGGGCAGGAACATTCAGTACTTC	CASSFTGGRNIQYF
-	TRBV20-1	TRBD1	TRBJ1-1	TGCAGTGCTAGACGAGCGGGACAGGGTACCACTGAAGCTTTCTTT	CSARRAGQGTTEAFF
-	TRBV20-1	-	TRBJ2-3	TGCAGTGCTAGAGGGGCTACTAGCACAGATACGCAGTATTTT	CSARGATSTDTQYF
-	TRBV6-1	TRBD1	TRBJ1-2	TGTGCCAGCAACCCGGGACAGGGTACTAACTATGGCTACACCTTC	CASNPGQGTNYGYTF
few	TRBV5-1	-	TRBJ2-2	TGCGCCAGCCCACGGGCCGGGGGGGAGCTGTTTTTT	CASPRAGGELFF
few	TRBV7-8	-	TRBJ2-7	TGTGCCAGCAGCTTATTGATGGGGGTGGTAGCGGAGAAAGACTACGAGCAGTACTTC	CASSLLMGVVAEKDYEQYF
-	TRBV7-9	-	TRBJ2-1	TGTGCCAGCAGCACACCAGGAGAGCAGTTCTTC	CASSTPGEQFF
few	TRBV20-1	-	TRBJ1-5	TGCAGTGCTCCAAGTATTAGGGGGATGAATCAGCCCCAGCATTTT	CSAPSIRGMNQPQHF
-	TRBV20-1	TRBD2	TRBJ2-1	TGCAGTGGGGTCGGGGGGGCCTACTACAATGAGCAGTTCTTC	CSGVGGAYYNEQFF
-	TRBV11-1	-	TRBJ2-1	TGTGCCAGCAGCTTAGAGGCCGGTACGACCCTCTCCTACAATGAGCAGTTCTTC	CASSLEAGTTLSYNEQFF
many	TRBV12-3/TRBV12-4	TRBD1	TRBJ2-1	TGTGCCAGCAGTGAAGGGACAGGGAGGAATGAGCAGTTCTTC	CASSEGTGRNEQFF
once	TRBV6-2/TRBV6-3	TRBD1	TRBJ1-2	TGTGCCAGCAGTGGGACAGGACAGAACTATGGCCACACCTTC	CASSGTGQNYGHTF
-	TRBV6-1	TRBD1	TRBJ2-1	TGTGCCAGCAGACCCCGGACAGGGGGCATGAATGAGCAGTTCTTC	CASRPRTGGMNEQFF
once	TRBV12-3/TRBV12-4	TRBD2	TRBJ2-7	TGTGCCAGCAGTGATAGCGGGAGGGCCCTCTACGAGCAGTACTTC	CASSDSGRALYEQYF
many	TRBV7-2	TRBD2	TRBJ2-5	TGTGCCAGCAGCTTAGGCGGGGGTTCGCAAGAGACCCAGTACTTC	CASSLGGGSQETQYF
-	TRBV2	-	TRBJ2-7	TGTGCCAGCAGTGAAGGAGGAGGTACCTACGAGCAGTACTTC	CASSEGGGTYEQYF
many	TRBV12-3/TRBV12-4	-	TRBJ1-1	TGTGCCAGCAGTCTCAGGGTTCCGGGACACACTGAAGCTTTCTTT	CASSLRVPGHTEAFF
-	TRBV5-1	-	TRBJ2-1	TGCGCCAGCAGCCCCGGGTCTAGGGATGAGCAGTTCTTC	CASSPGSRDEQFF
-	TRBV10-3	-	TRBJ2-2	TGTGCCATCAGTGGAACCGGGGAGCTGTTTTTT	CAISGTGELFF
few	TRBV4-3	-	TRBJ1-6	TGCGCCAGCAGCCATCGAGGCAATTCACCCCTCCACTTT	CASSHRGNSPLHF
-	TRBV2	TRBD2	TRBJ2-1	TGTGCCAGCAGCGCACTAGCGACTGAGCAGTTCTTC	CASSALATEQFF
-	TRBV29-1	-	TRBJ2-3	TGCAGCGTTGGTAGCCGGGGCCCAGATACGCAGTATTTT	CSVGSRGPDTQYF
-	TRBV6-2/TRBV6-3	TRBD2	TRBJ2-2	TGTGCCAGCAGTCCCGGACTAGCCACCGGGGAGCTGTTTTTT	CASSPGLATGELFF
few	TRBV5-1	-	TRBJ2-2	TGCGCCAGCACTCGGACACCTAACACCGGGGAGCTGTTTTTT	CASTRTPNTGELFF
many	TRBV29-1	-	TRBJ2-1	TGCAGCGACGTAGGGGAGGGGGCGACCTACAATGAGCAGTTCTTC	CSDVGEGATYNEQFF
many	TRBV7-2	-	TRBJ1-1	TGTGCCAGCAGCTTAGCACAGAAGAACACTGAAGCTTTCTTT	CASSLAQKNTEAFF
-	TRBV7-9	-	TRBJ2-1	TGTGCCAGCAGCTTAGCGGGGACACCCTGCAATGAGCAGTTCTTC	CASSLAGTPCNEQFF
-	TRBV6-2/TRBV6-3	TRBD1	TRBJ2-1	TGTGCCAGCAGTTACTCTCCGGGACAGGCACTCTATCGCTCCTACAATGAGCAGTTCTTC	CASSYSPGQALYRSYNEQFF
few	TRBV6-2/TRBV6-3	TRBD1	TRBJ1-1	TGTGCCAGCAGTGACGGACAGGCCAACACTGAAGCTTTCTTT	CASSDGQANTEAFF
once	TRBV6-2/TRBV6-3	TRBD2	TRBJ2-3	TGTGCCAGCGCCCTACTAGCGCCGGGCACAGATACGCAGTATTTT	CASALLAPGTDTQYF
-	TRBV20-1	-	TRBJ1-2	TGCAGTGCTAGAGATTCCCACCTCAGGCACGGTAACTATGGCTACACCTTC	CSARDSHLRHGNYGYTF
-	TRBV6-2/TRBV6-3	-	TRBJ2-7	TGTGCCAGCAGTTGGGGGCGAAGTTCCAACTACGAGCAGTACTTC	CASSWGRSSNYEQYF
-	TRBV4-3	-	TRBJ2-3	TGCGCCAGCAGCCAGGGGGGAACCACAGATACGCAGTATTTT	CASSQGGTTDTQYF
many	TRBV29-1	TRBD2	TRBJ2-2	TGCAGCGCCCTAGGCGGGAGCATCACCGGGGAGCTGTTTTTT	CSALGGSITGELFF
many	TRBV20-1	-	TRBJ2-3	TGCAGTGCTAGAGAGGTGACAGATACGCAGTATTTT	CSAREVTDTQYF
-	TRBV9	-	TRBJ2-1	TGTGCCAGCAGCCCACGTCAGGCCGATGAGCAGTTCTTC	CASSPRQADEQFF
few	TRBV30	-	TRBJ2-5	TGTGCCTGGACCACCCCCCCGAAACGGGGGATACAAGAGACCCAGTACTTC	CAWTTPPKRGIQETQYF
many	TRBV20-1	-	TRBJ2-5	TGCAGTGCTAAGATCGGACACACCATTCAAGAGACCCAGTACTTC	CSAKIGHTIQETQYF
once	TRBV10-3	-	TRBJ2-7	TGTGCCATCAGTGATAGACGGATACTAACCCCCTACGAGCAGTACTTC	CAISDRRILTPYEQYF